This TCR beta chain was recovered during a study of T-cell memory formation after mild COVID-19. Points from the study as a whole: CD4+ contracting clones were found mainly in CM and EM, and CD8+ ones in EMRA. Contracting clones from day 15 to 85 had balanced CD4/CD8; later expanders favoured CD4+.

For this clonotype: Its cognate antigen is unknown.

V lost 8 bases to trimming and J lost 2 bases, with 19 bases between them. The CDR3 has 15 residues. One entry per CDR3 protein results from TCRdb running MiXCR on the 5' RACE reads. The table has about 180,000 distinct CDR3 sequences, 15% to 20% seen once; the top ten hold around 2%. The chain has TRBV12-3 or TRBV12-4 and TRBJ2-7, with D possibly TRBD2 on 6 matching bases. Sequenced: PBMCs or a T cell subset sorted from them (not recorded which). This TCR came from an adult woman who had mild COVID-19 (a few samples of this study predate the infection). Cell type and time point are not known. The CDR3 region has the DNA TGTGCCAGCTCTTCAAGGGAGGACACCGCCTACGAGCAGTACTTC. It specifies CASSSREDTAYEQYF.